These T cell receptor beta chains were read from a single sample in a study of Tregs in tolerant kidney transplant recipients. TCRdb's copy holds only in-frame clones and misses some; the assay was immunoSEQ multiplex PCR. In the table there are 75,000 to 85,000 clones, roughly 90% of which are singletons. The material was Tregs from blood, obtained before the transplant. These receptors were taken from a human donor who received a combined kidney and bone marrow transplant. Each CDR3 is given with its conserved first and last residue. The order of the fields is J gene, D gene, clone size, V gene, CDR3 protein, CDR3 DNA. D genes are given only for firm matches. Expanded clones are given a class, and other clones once, few, many or no size at all.

TRBJ2-5	NA	NA	TRBV11-3	CASSLRGGTGAETQYF	TGTGCCAGCAGCTTAAGAGGGGGCACGGGGGCAGAGACCCAGTACTTC
TRBJ1-3	TRBD1	NA	TRBV11-2	CASRRTGNLLGNTIYF	TGTGCCAGCAGAAGGACAGGCAACCTGCTAGGAAACACCATATATTTT
TRBJ1-3	NA	NA	TRBV16	CASSQSSGAGNTIYF	TGTGCCAGCAGCCAATCGTCGGGGGCTGGAAACACCATATATTTT
TRBJ2-5	TRBD1	NA	TRBV5-5	CASSPGTEQETQYF	TGTGCCAGCAGTCCCGGGACAGAACAAGAGACCCAGTACTTC
TRBJ2-1	NA	NA	TRBV21-1	CASSNAGLAGYHEQFF	TGTGCCAGCAGCAATGCAGGATTAGCGGGTTATCATGAGCAGTTCTTC
TRBJ1-1	NA	NA	TRBV4-1	CASSQGRDLNTEAFF	TGCGCCAGCAGCCAAGGGCGGGACCTGAACACTGAAGCTTTCTTT
TRBJ2-5	NA	NA	TRBV29-1	CSAVGPYQETQYF	TGCAGCGCTGTCGGACCGTACCAAGAGACCCAGTACTTC
TRBJ2-2	NA	NA	TRBV5-6	CASTVRTEDPIRGELFF	TGTGCCAGCACCGTAAGGACAGAGGATCCAATTCGCGGGGAGCTGTTTTTT
TRBJ2-7	NA	NA	TRBV30	CAWSVGSGFTGKQYF	TGTGCCTGGAGTGTAGGGTCCGGGTTTACGGGTAAGCAGTACTTC
TRBJ1-3	NA	NA	TRBV18	CASSPQSDQGGSGNTIYF	TGTGCCAGCTCACCTCAATCGGACCAGGGCGGCTCTGGAAACACCATATATTTT
TRBJ1-5	NA	once	TRBV6-6	CASSPRTHSGQPQHF	TGTGCCAGCAGCCCCCGGACACATTCGGGGCAGCCCCAGCATTTT
TRBJ2-1	NA	NA	TRBV21-1	CASSRDSGSLPYNEQFF	TGTGCCAGCAGCAGGGATAGCGGGAGTCTCCCCTACAATGAGCAGTTCTTC
TRBJ2-1	NA	NA	TRBV5-1	CASSFSGRGSYNEQFF	TGCGCCAGCAGCTTCAGTGGCAGGGGATCCTACAATGAGCAGTTCTTC
TRBJ2-1	NA	NA	TRBV28	CASSRSRPLLDYNEQFF	TGTGCCAGCAGTCGGTCCCGGCCCCTTCTGGACTACAATGAGCAGTTCTTC
TRBJ2-1	TRBD2	NA	TRBV6-5	CASSSLAGGGNEQFF	TGTGCCAGCAGTAGCCTAGCGGGAGGGGGCAATGAGCAGTTCTTC
TRBJ2-1	TRBD1	NA	TRBV27	CASRPPGQGQFF	TGTGCCAGCAGGCCTCCGGGACAGGGGCAGTTCTTC
TRBJ1-4	NA	NA	TRBV28	CASSSRREKLFF	TGTGCCAGCAGTTCTCGGCGGGAAAAACTGTTTTTT
TRBJ2-7	NA	once	TRBV6-5	CAISSETRRGYEQYF	TGTGCCATCAGCTCCGAAACTAGGAGAGGCTACGAGCAGTACTTC